This TCR beta chain was sequenced in a study of blood T cells in healthy people across ages. The individuals who served as donors were healthy Caucasians living in Russia, aged roughly 6 to 95. The use of a sample-barcoded 5' primer and a J-beta primer mix characterized a second PCR of roughly 6 to 11 cycles. TCRdb called the 5' RACE reads again in MiXCR, with one record for every CDR3 protein. The data contain 550,000 to 650,000 distinct CDR3 sequences, approximately 30% of them seen just once; the ten biggest clones take up approximately 15%. The germline V and J ends were trimmed by 1 base and 6 bases, with 13 bases remaining between them. This CDR3 comprises 14 residues. Germline CDR1 reads SGHTA; CDR2 reads FQGNSA.

The sequence derives from an elderly woman in good health. The V call is TRBV7-2, the J call TRBJ2-7; possible D gene TRBD1, 5 bases. The specimen sequenced was blood. CDR3 in DNA: TGTGCCAGCAGCTTAGGGGGCAGGACCGTCGAGCAGTACTTC. Its protein is CASSLGGRTVEQYF.